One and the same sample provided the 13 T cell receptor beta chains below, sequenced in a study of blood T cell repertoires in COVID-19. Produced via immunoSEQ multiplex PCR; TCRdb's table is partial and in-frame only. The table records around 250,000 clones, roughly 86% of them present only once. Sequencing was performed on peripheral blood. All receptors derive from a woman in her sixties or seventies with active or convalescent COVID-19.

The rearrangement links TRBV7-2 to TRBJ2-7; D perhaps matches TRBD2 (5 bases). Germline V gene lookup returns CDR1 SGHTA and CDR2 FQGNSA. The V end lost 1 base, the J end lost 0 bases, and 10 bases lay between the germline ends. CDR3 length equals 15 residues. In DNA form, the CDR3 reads TGTGCCAGCAGCTTAGTGTGGGAGAGCTCCTACGAGCAGTACTTC. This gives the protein CASSLVWESSYEQYF. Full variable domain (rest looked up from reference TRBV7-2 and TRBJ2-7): GAGVSQSPSNKVTEKGKDVELRCDPISGHTALYWYRQSLGQGLEFLIYFQGNSAPDKSGLPSDRFSAERTGGSVSTLTIQRTQQEDSAVYLCASSLVWESSYEQYFGPGTRLTVT.

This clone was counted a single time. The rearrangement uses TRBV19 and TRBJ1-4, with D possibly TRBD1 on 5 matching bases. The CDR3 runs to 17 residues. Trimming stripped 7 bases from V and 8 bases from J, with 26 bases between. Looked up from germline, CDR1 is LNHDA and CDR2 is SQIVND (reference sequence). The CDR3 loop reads CASTPPGGAGSWEKLFF. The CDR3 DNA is TGTGCCAGTACCCCACCAGGTGGGGCAGGGTCTTGGGAAAAACTGTTTTTT.

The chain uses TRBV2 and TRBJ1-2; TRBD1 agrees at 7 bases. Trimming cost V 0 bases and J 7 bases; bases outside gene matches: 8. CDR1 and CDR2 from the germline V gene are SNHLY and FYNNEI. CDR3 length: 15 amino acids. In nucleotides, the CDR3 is TGTGCCAGCAGTGAAGCCCTGGGACAGACGGGTGGCTACACCTTC. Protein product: CASSEALGQTGGYTF.

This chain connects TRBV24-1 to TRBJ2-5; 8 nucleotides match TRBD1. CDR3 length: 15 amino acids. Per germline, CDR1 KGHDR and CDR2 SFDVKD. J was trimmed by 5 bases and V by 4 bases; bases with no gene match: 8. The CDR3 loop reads CATSEGPDRVETQYF. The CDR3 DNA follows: TGTGCCACCAGTGAGGGGCCGGACAGGGTGGAGACCCAGTACTTC.

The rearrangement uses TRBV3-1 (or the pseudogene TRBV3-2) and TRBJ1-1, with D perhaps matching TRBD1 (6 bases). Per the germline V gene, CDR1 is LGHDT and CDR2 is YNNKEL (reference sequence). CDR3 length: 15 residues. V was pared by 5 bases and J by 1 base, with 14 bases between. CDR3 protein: CASSFRQVPNTEAFF. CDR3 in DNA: TGTGCCAGCAGCTTTAGACAGGTGCCGAACACTGAAGCTTTCTTT.

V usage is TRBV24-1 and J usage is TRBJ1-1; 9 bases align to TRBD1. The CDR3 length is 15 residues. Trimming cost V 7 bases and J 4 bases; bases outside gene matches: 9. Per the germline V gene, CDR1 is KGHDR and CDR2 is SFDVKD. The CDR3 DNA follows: TGTGCCACCAGCCATCAGACAGGGGGGCTCACTGAAGCTTTCTTT. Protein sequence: CATSHQTGGLTEAFF.

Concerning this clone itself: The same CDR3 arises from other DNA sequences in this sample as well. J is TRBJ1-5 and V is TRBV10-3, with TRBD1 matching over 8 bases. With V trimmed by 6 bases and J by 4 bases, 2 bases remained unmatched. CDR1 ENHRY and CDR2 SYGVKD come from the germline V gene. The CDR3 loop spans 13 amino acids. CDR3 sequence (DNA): TGTGCCATCAGGACAGGGGATAATCAGCCCCAGCATTTT. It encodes CAIRTGDNQPQHF.

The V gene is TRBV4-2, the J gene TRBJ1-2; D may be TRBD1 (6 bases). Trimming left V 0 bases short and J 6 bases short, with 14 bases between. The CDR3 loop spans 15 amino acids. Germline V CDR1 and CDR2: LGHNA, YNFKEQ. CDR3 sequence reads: CASSQEMNRVDGYTF. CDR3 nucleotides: TGTGCCAGCAGCCAAGAAATGAACAGGGTAGATGGCTACACCTTC.

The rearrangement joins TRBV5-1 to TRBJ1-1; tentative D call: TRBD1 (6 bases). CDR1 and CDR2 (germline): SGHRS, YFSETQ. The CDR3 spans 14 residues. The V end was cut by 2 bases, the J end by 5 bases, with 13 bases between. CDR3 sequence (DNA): TGCGCCAGCAGCTTCCAGGGGATGGGAACTGAAGCTTTCTTT. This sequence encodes CASSFQGMGTEAFF.

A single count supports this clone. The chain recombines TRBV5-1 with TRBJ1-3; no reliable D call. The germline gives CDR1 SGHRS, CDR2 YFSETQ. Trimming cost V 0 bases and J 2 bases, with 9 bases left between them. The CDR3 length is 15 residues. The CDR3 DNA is TGCGCCAGCAGCTTGGGGGGAGAGGCTGGAAACACCATATATTTT. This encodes CASSLGGEAGNTIYF. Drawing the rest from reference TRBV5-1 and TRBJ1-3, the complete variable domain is KAGVTQTPRYLIKTRGQQVTLSCSPISGHRSVSWYQQTPGQGLQFLFEYFSETQRNKGNFPGRFSGRQFSNSRSEMNVSTLELGDSALYLCASSLGGEAGNTIYFGEGSWLTVV.

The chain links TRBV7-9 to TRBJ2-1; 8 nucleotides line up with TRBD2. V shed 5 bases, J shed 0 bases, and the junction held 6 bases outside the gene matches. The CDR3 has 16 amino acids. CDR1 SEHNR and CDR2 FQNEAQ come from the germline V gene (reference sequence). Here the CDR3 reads CASSLFGGASYNEQFF. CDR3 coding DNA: TGTGCCAGCAGCCTTTTCGGGGGGGCCTCCTACAATGAGCAGTTCTTC. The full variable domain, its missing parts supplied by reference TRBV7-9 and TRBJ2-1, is DTGVSQNPRHKITKRGQNVTFRCDPISEHNRLYWYRQTLGQGPEFLTYFQNEAQLEKSRLLSDRFSAERPKGSFSTLEIQRTEQGDSAMYLCASSLFGGASYNEQFFGPGTRLTVL.

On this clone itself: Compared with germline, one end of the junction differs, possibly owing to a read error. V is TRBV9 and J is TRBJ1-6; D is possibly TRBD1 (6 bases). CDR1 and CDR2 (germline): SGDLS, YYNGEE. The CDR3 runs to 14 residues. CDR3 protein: CASSAAAGGTALHF. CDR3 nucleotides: TGTGCCAGCAGCGCAGCCGCTGGGGGCACAGCCCTTCACTTT.

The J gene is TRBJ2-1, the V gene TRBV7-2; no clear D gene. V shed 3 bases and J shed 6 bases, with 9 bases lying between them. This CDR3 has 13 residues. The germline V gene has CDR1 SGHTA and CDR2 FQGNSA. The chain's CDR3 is CASSFLGPNEQFF. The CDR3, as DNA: TGTGCCAGCAGCTTTCTAGGCCCCAATGAGCAGTTCTTC.